The sequence of this T cell receptor beta chain was determined in a study of blood T cells in healthy people across ages. Study conclusions and caveats: CMV status of donors was unknown, possibly confounding expanded clonotype changes. Roughly linear declines in TCR beta diversity per million T cells occurred with age. PBMCs were not sorted, which prevented a conclusive comparison of naive versus antigen-experienced cells.

Comment on this clonotype: Its antigen is unknown.

It was with a sample-barcoded 5' primer and a J-beta primer mix that a second PCR of roughly 7 to 12 cycles was run. No fewer than 2.5 million CDR3-containing paired-end reads came from each sample. TCRdb used MiXCR to reprocess the 5' RACE reads, holding one entry per CDR3 protein. The sample carries over 1.5 million distinct CDR3 sequences, about 50% recorded once. This clonotype was sampled from a woman in her thirties or forties in good health. The sample comprised blood.

The CDR3, as DNA: TGTGCCAGCAGTGAGCGGTCATCCGGCAGCTACACCTTC. This codes for CASSERSSGSYTF. The V and J genes are TRBV9 and TRBJ1-2; D gene ambiguous. This CDR3 contains 13 residues. CDR1 and CDR2 from the germline V gene are SGDLS and YYNGEE. Trimming took off 5 bases at V and 9 bases at J, with 17 bases between the two ends.